Sequencing of this T cell receptor beta chain was carried out in a study of T cell responses to AZD1222 COVID-19 vaccine (dated by TCRdb to about 2021). Concerning the study at large: AZD1222 recipients whose second dose came at about 4 weeks and those whose second dose came at about 12 weeks were combined into one group, since spike-specific TCR depth and breadth did not differ between the two schedules. TCR sequencing was performed for about 250 trial participants, of whom roughly 200 were given two doses of AZD1222 and 26 were given two doses of MenACWY control vaccine. Trial participants were enrolled by age into subgroups of 18-55, 56-69 and 70-plus years, and around 150, 29 and 61 TCR-sequenced participants, respectively, were included in these subgroups.

The time point label, as the study defines it: baseline before first vaccination. Vaccinee samples were obtained from the UK trials COV001 and COV002, which included a single-blind randomized controlled phase 2/3 trial of AZD1222 (ChAdOx1 nCoV-19) in healthy adults. For TCRbeta chain sequencing, PBMC samples from trial participants were taken at day 0 and at day 28 after the second dose. To note about this clone: Its specific antigen is unknown. There are no base qualities to consult, and no much larger clone falls within one base.

The CDR3 regions of human TCRbeta chains were analyzed by immunosequencing. In the authors' own workflow: TCRs in the repertoires were matched against a reference library of SARS-CoV-2-specific TCRs that had been generated with the MIRA antigen-specificity platform. Breadth was defined as the fraction of unique TCRs that were SARS-CoV-2-associated, and depth was defined as the fraction of total T cells that were SARS-CoV-2-associated. Using the MIRA data, each spike-specific TCR was mapped to the spike region that the TCR reacts to and placed in a CD4 or CD8 class. Log10-transformed breadth and depth values were compared by one-way ANOVA with Sidak's multiple comparisons tests. TCRdb carries this immuneACCESS record with in-frame sequences only. Its versions omit some clonotypes, under half of them owing to an unresolved V gene in the studies checked, with the rest unexplained. The D gene and trimming were derived from the DNA, and the V and J assignments and clone size from that table. Counted in this sample were about 63,000 clones; around 86% of them appeared once. The ten largest clonotypes hold around a fifth of the sample.

The investigation overall reported the following: Conclusions about previously exposed vaccinees are limited, since just 5 to 7 AZD1222 recipients were seropositive for SARS-CoV-2 at baseline. Reportedly, close to half of the unique spike-specific TCRs recognized epitopes lying outside the regions that are mutated in the B.1.351 and B.1.1.7 variants. In the small 56-69-year group, the increase in depth fell short of significance, most likely because of low power. A significant rise in spike-specific TCR breadth and depth was observed after two AZD1222 doses relative to day 0 and relative to MenACWY recipients. CD4 TCRs associated with the vaccine covered the entire spike protein, and the dominant responses were in regions 160-218 and 743-854. Because no day 14 peak-response samples were available, the repertoires could be characterized only after the peak T cell response. Participants were mostly white British and included more females than males, and it was suggested by the authors that clonal diversity may have been underestimated.

The CDR3 numbers 16 residues from cysteine through phenylalanine. Only the CDR3 DNA is retained, 48 bases long and in frame from the first base. V was cut back by 4 bases and J by 5 bases, leaving a gap of 21 bases between them. The germline V gene (reference sequence) sets CDR1 to SGHNT and CDR2 to YYREEE. The specimen comprised peripheral blood, sampled on day 0 of AZD1222 vaccination. The chain joins TRBV5-4 to TRBJ1-1; the best D guess is TRBD1, with 5 bases matching. The clonotype comes from an adult in good health. CDR3 protein: CASSLGIPGRGTEAFF. The nucleotide sequence reads TGTGCCAGCAGCCTGGGGATCCCAGGGAGGGGTACTGAAGCTTTCTTT.